These 24 T cell receptor beta chains share one sample of origin, sequenced in a study of regulatory T cells in long-lasting Graves disease. In building TCR beta libraries, iRepertoire HTBI primers were used together with Arm-PCR of CDR3 regions. TCRdb called the multiplex PCR reads again in MiXCR, with one record for every CDR3 protein. There are 550,000 to 650,000 distinct CDR3 sequences in the sample; about 16% occur only once, and around 12% lies in the top ten. Stated time point: newly diagnosed GD, antithyroid drugs for less than 3 months. The TCR library was prepared using RNA isolated from PBMCs. These same data were also listed under a study on T cells in Graves' hyperthyroidism and ophthalmopathy.

Sequenced material: peripheral blood mononuclear cells (PBMCs), taken at new diagnosis, from a patient treated with antithyroid drugs. The source is a young man with Graves disease.

J is TRBJ2-5 and V is TRBV20-1; 13 nucleotides match TRBD2. Unmatched junction bases numbered 6, after V lost 2 bases and J lost 3 bases. The CDR3 sequence is 16 residues long. Germline V lookup: CDR1 DFQATT, CDR2 SNEGSKA (reference sequence). The CDR3 nucleotides are TGCAGTGCTAGACTCCGGACTAGCGGGAGCAAAGAGACCCAGTACTTC. It translates to CSARLRTSGSKETQYF.

This clonotype was counted at least ten times. The J gene is TRBJ1-1, the V gene TRBV20-1, with D uncertain. The V end lost 6 bases, the J end lost 3 bases, and 14 bases lay between the germline ends. Germline V gives CDR1 DFQATT, CDR2 SNEGSKA (reference sequence). This CDR3 region has 13 residues. For the CDR3, the DNA is TGCAGTGCGCCACCACAGCCGGACACTGAAGCTTTCTTT. This gives the protein CSAPPQPDTEAFF.

This clonotype showed up many times. CDR3: CASGGGPGSYGYTF. CDR3 sequence (DNA): TGTGCCAGTGGCGGCGGCCCAGGGAGCTATGGCTACACCTTC. The rearrangement links TRBV28 to TRBJ1-2, with a weak D call TRBD1 (5 bases). V gave up 9 bases and J gave up 4 bases, with 18 bases separating them. Germline loops: CDR1 MDHEN, CDR2 SYDVKM. This CDR3 is 14 amino acids long.

The chain combines TRBV15 with TRBJ2-1; D is perhaps TRBD2 (6 bases). V was pared by 1 base and J by 1 base, with 17 bases between. Germline V gene lookup returns CDR1 LNHNV and CDR2 YYDKDF (reference sequence). The length of the CDR3 is 18 residues. This chain's CDR3 is CATSRVQAGSWSYNEQFF. CDR3 nucleotides: TGTGCCACCAGCAGAGTTCAAGCCGGGAGTTGGTCCTACAATGAGCAGTTCTTC.

A few counts support this clonotype. This chain uses TRBV29-1 with TRBJ1-5, with a possible D match to TRBD1 (5 bases). V lost 8 bases, J lost 3 bases, and 23 bases lay in between. This CDR3 contains 16 residues. Germline CDR1 SQVTM, CDR2 ANQGSEA. CDR3 sequence (DNA): TGCAGCCTCCCCGGGACTCCTCGAAGGGACAATCAGCCCCAGCATTTT. Amino acids: CSLPGTPRRDNQPQHF.

V and J are TRBV5-1 and TRBJ2-3; D gene ambiguous. Germline V CDR1 and CDR2: SGHRS, YFSETQ. The CDR3 is made up of 12 amino acids. Between the trimmed V and J ends, which lost 4 bases and 7 bases, there was a span of 10 bases. DNA for the CDR3: TGCGCCAGCAGCGTGGATCTATATACGCAGTATTTT. Its translation: CASSVDLYTQYF.

This clonotype has a handful of counts. This chain links TRBV19 with TRBJ1-3; 10 positions match TRBD1. The J segment lost 2 bases and the V segment lost 6 bases, leaving 4 bases of the junction unmatched. The CDR3 has 15 residues. CDR1 and CDR2 from the germline V gene are LNHDA and SQIVND (reference sequence). The CDR3 nucleotides read TGTGCCAGTAGCTCGGGACAGGGGACTGGAAACACCATATATTTT. This codes for CASSSGQGTGNTIYF.

As for this clonotype: One end of the junction does not line up with germline, which may come from a read error. The chain uses TRBV19 and TRBJ2-1; D unclear. CDR3 length: 14 residues. Looked up from germline, CDR1 is LNHDA and CDR2 is SQIVND (reference sequence). CDR3 nucleotides: TGTGCCAGTAGTATAGTAGGGTCCTTCAATGAGCAGTTCTTC. Translated: CASSIVGSFNEQFF. The variable domain in full, with the rest retrieved from reference TRBV19 and TRBJ2-1, is DGGITQSPKYLFRKEGQNVTLSCEQNLNHDAMYWYRQDPGQGLRLIYYSQIVNDFQKGDIAEGYSVSREKKESFPLTVTSAQKNPTAFYLCASSIVGSFNEQFFGPGTRLTVL.

This clonotype appeared a few times. This chain links TRBV19 with TRBJ1-1; D not resolved. The V gene lost 5 bases and the J gene lost 0 bases, with 10 bases spanning the gap. This CDR3 comprises 14 residues. Germline assignment: CDR1 LNHDA and CDR2 SQIVND (reference sequence). CDR3 sequence: CASSSSTLNTEAFF. CDR3 DNA sequence: TGTGCCAGTAGTTCGTCGACACTGAACACTGAAGCTTTCTTT.

The DNA of the CDR3 is TGTGCCATCAGTGCCCCTCGGGCGGGGGCGGACAATGAGCAGTTCTTC. It specifies CAISAPRAGADNEQFF. The chain is built from TRBV10-3 and TRBJ2-1, with TRBD2 as a possible D gene (7 bases). CDR1 is ENHRY and CDR2 is SYGVKD in the germline V gene. The V gene lost 4 bases and the J gene lost 5 bases, with 18 bases spanning the gap. CDR3 length equals 16 residues.

Turning to this clonotype: At one boundary the junction diverges from the germline segment, which might be a read error. V gene TRBV13 combines with J gene TRBJ2-5; D might be TRBD1 (6 bases). Germline V gene data show CDR1 as PRHDT and CDR2 as FYEKMQ (reference sequence). The CDR3 loop spans 14 amino acids. For the CDR3, the DNA is TGTGCCAGCAGCTCCAGGGGATTCCAAGAGACCCAGTGCTTC. This encodes CASSSRGFQETQCF.

This clonotype appeared many times. CDR3 nucleotide sequence: TGCGCCAGCAGCCCCCGGACAGGCAGCCTAGGTTATGGCTACACCTTC. It codes for CASSPRTGSLGYGYTF. The chain has TRBV5-1 and TRBJ1-2, with 7 bases fitting TRBD1. The V gene's germline CDR1 is SGHRS and CDR2 YFSETQ. CDR3 size: 16 residues. The V and J ends lost 4 bases and 5 bases, in that order; junction bases with no gene match: 14.

The CDR3 reads CASKAYSTDTQYF. In nucleotides, the CDR3 is TGTGCCAGCAAAGCCTATAGCACAGATACGCAGTATTTT. The J gene is TRBJ2-3, the V gene TRBV25-1; D remains unclear. There are 13 residues in the CDR3. V was trimmed by 7 bases and J by 0 bases, leaving 8 bases between them. Germline CDR1 and CDR2: MGHDK and SYGVNS.

The V gene is TRBV9, the J gene TRBJ2-5; TRBD2 matches 8 bases. The trim removed 0 bases at V and 1 base at J, leaving 5 bases unmatched. The CDR3 is 16 amino acids. Germline V CDR1 and CDR2: SGDLS, YYNGEE. In DNA, the CDR3 is TGTGCCAGCAGCGTAGCTTTAGCGGGGACCCAAGAGACCCAGTACTTC. Its protein is CASSVALAGTQETQYF.

This clonotype was seen repeatedly, ten times or more. This chain connects TRBV5-1 to TRBJ2-1; D possibly corresponds to TRBD2 (6 bases). This CDR3 comprises 15 residues. Trimming stripped 4 bases from V and 2 bases from J, with 13 bases between. CDR1 SGHRS and CDR2 YFSETQ come from the germline V gene. The CDR3 nucleotides read TGCGCCAGCAGCCCCGGGGAGGTAGCCTACAATGAGCAGTTCTTC. This gives the protein CASSPGEVAYNEQFF.

This clonotype has only a few counts. The CDR3 protein is CASSPTPQNSAQETQYF. The CDR3 nucleotides read TGTGCCAGCAGCCCAACACCTCAAAATAGCGCACAAGAGACCCAGTACTTC. The gene calls are TRBV2 and TRBJ2-5, with D possibly being TRBD2 (5 bases). Germline CDR1 and CDR2: SNHLY and FYNNEI. The CDR3 covers 17 residues. Trimming shortened V by 6 bases and J by 2 bases, and 22 bases separated the two germline ends. The full variable domain, its missing parts supplied by reference TRBV2 and TRBJ2-5, is EPEVTQTPSHQVTQMGQEVILRCVPISNHLYFYWYRQILGQKVEFLVSFYNNEISEKSEIFDDQFSVERPDGSNFTLKIRSTKLEDSAMYFCASSPTPQNSAQETQYFGPGTRLLVL.

V is TRBV30 and J is TRBJ1-5; 8 nucleotides match TRBD1. The V gene end was trimmed by 5 bases and the J gene end by 7 bases; junction bases not matched to a gene: 10. The CDR3 contains 14 residues. CDR1 GTSNPN and CDR2 SVGIG come from the germline V gene (reference sequence). This CDR3 reads CAWELGQGGQPQHF. CDR3 sequence (DNA): TGTGCCTGGGAATTAGGACAGGGTGGCCAGCCCCAGCATTTT.

With respect to this clonotype: A read error may explain this, as a much larger clone is one base away. The chain links TRBV28 to TRBJ1-2, with no clear D. CDR1 MDHEN and CDR2 SYDVKM come from the germline V gene. The CDR3 sequence is 14 residues long. As DNA, the CDR3 is TGTGCCAGCAGTTTCTCGGAACTCGGCTATGGCTACATCTTC. It encodes CASSFSELGYGYIF.

This clonotype was detected ten times or more. This rearrangement joins TRBV27 to TRBJ2-3; D may be TRBD1 (6 bases). This CDR3 has 14 residues. The ends were cut back, 2 bases at V and 2 bases at J, with 8 bases in the middle. The V gene's germline CDR1 is MNHEY and CDR2 SMNVEV (reference sequence). CDR3 DNA: TGTGCCAGCAGTTTAAGACAGGCCACAGATACGCAGTATTTT. Protein sequence: CASSLRQATDTQYF.

This clonotype came up a few times. The V and J genes are TRBV3-1 and TRBJ2-1, with 12 bases aligning to TRBD2. Germline V gives CDR1 LGHDT, CDR2 YNNKEL (reference sequence). The CDR3 sequence is 18 residues long. V shed 4 bases and J 0 bases; nucleotides not matched to a gene: 7. CDR3 nucleotide sequence: TGTGCCAGCAGCCCCCTGACTAGCGGGAGAGCCTCCTACAATGAGCAGTTCTTC. This translates into CASSPLTSGRASYNEQFF.

The V gene is TRBV2, the J gene TRBJ2-7; D remains ambiguous. CDR3 length: 13 residues. The germline CDR1 and CDR2 sequences are SNHLY and FYNNEI. V was cut by 6 bases and J by 2 bases, with 11 bases left in between. Here the CDR3 reads CASRMGGTYEQYF. CDR3 DNA: TGTGCCAGCAGGATGGGTGGAACCTACGAGCAGTACTTC.

At least ten counts were recorded for this clonotype. V usage is TRBV12-3 or TRBV12-4 and J usage is TRBJ1-6; 9 positions match TRBD1. Unmatched junction bases numbered 9, after V lost 6 bases and J lost 9 bases. The CDR3 consists of 15 residues. The CDR3 here is CASSLQGAYGSPLHF. The CDR3 nucleotides read TGTGCCAGCAGCCTACAGGGGGCCTATGGTTCACCCCTCCACTTT.

This clonotype was recorded at least ten times. CDR3 sequence (DNA): TGCGCCAGCAGTGAATCATCGTCTTCCTACAATGAGCAGTTCTTC. Translated, it gives CASSESSSSYNEQFF. The rearrangement uses TRBV10-2 and TRBJ2-1; D unresolved. Germline CDR1 is WSHSY and CDR2 is SAAADI. The CDR3 extends over 15 amino acids. V was pared by 3 bases and J by 1 base, with 10 bases between.

This clonotype was detected many times. The chain employs TRBV15 and TRBJ2-3; D might be TRBD1 (6 bases). The CDR3 extends over 14 amino acids. From germline, CDR1 is LNHNV and CDR2 YYDKDF (reference sequence). Trimming removed 2 bases at V and 5 bases at J, with 11 bases between. The CDR3 here is CATSRLTGIDTQYF. The CDR3 DNA sequence: TGTGCCACCAGCAGATTAACAGGGATAGATACGCAGTATTTT.